This TCR beta chain emerged from a study of blood T cell repertoires in COVID-19. Background on the study: The study drew acute and convalescent COVID-19 samples from the United States, Italy and Spain. T cells, B-cell-depleted T cells, or PBMCs provided the cDNA or gDNA that served as material.

Sequenced by immunoSEQ multiplex PCR; TCRdb stores in-frame clones only, minus some. Of about 180,000 clones in the sample, around 80% were seen once. CDR1 LNHDA and CDR2 SQIVND come from the germline V gene (reference sequence). The CDR3 totals 15 residues. The junction had 7 bases not matched to a gene; V was cut back by 3 bases and J by 4 bases. V usage is TRBV19 and J usage is TRBJ2-3; 7 bases align to TRBD1. The clonotype was recovered from a woman older than 75 with COVID-19, enrolled during active disease. The sequenced sample consisted of peripheral blood. CDR3 coding DNA: TGTGCCAGTAGTATTCAGAGGCAGGGGGCAGATACGCAGTATTTT. Amino acid sequence: CASSIQRQGADTQYF.